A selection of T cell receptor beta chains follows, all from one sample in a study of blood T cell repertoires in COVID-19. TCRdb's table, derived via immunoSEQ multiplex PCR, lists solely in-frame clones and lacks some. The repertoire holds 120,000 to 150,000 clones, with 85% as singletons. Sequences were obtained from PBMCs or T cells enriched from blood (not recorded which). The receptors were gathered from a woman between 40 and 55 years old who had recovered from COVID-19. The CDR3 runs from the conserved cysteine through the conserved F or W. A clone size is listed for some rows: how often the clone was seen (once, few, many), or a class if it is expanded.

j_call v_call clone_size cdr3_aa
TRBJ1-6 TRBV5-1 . CASSPDRASNSPLHF
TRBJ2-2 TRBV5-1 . CASSQDRGFGGELFF
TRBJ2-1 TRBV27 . CASSAVTGQNEQFF
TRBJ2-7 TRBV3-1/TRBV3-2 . CASSQVPGTGGYEQYF
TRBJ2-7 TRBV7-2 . CASSLDSGVWEQYF
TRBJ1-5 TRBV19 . CASSTGTGFFGQPQHF
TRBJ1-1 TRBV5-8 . CASSLRGLMGSSEAFF
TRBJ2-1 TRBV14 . CASSPVANPWNEQFF
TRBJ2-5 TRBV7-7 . CASSLGGGLQETQYF
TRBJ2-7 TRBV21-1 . CASSTYEQYF
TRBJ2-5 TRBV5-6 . CASSFSSVAGTQYF
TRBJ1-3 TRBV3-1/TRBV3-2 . CASSYQGSGNTIYF
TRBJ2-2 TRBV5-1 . CASSLDVGQANTGELFF
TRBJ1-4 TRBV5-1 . CASSLSGDRVDKLFF
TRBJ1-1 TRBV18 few CASSLEQGQNTEAFF
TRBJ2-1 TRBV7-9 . CASSLGGGVNEQFF
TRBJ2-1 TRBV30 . CAWSVTGSGAYNEQFF
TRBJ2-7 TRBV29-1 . CSVESGTGAYEQYF
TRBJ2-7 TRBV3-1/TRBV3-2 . CASSQGWGAYEQYF
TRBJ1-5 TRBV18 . CASSQARGRPQHF
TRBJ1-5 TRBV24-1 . CATPGKGPPINQPQHF
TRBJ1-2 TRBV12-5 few CASGPTEGYGYTF
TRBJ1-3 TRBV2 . CASLNQGSGNTIYF
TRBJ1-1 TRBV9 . CASSVTGGFTEAFF
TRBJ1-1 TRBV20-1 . CSASQAGTPDTEAFF
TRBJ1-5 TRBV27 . CASSIGGNQPQHF
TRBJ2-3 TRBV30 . CAWTVAGASDTQYF
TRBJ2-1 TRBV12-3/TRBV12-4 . CASSPPHGEQFF
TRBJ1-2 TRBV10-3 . CAISESETGNYGYTF
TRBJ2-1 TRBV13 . CASSLRGIAGYNEQFF
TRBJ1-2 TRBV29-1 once CSVVDTVNYGYTF
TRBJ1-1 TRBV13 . CASSKDRGPNTEAFF
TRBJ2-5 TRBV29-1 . CSVERGQETQYF
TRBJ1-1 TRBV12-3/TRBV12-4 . CASRIRGGTEAFF
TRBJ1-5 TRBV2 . CASSLDRDQPQHF
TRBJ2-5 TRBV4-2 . CASSQGTGETQYF
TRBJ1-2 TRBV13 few CASSFPGQGADCYTF
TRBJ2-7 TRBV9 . CASSGGQVAYEQYF
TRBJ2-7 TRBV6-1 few CASSEEQGVYEQYF
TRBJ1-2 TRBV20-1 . CSARFQYGYTF
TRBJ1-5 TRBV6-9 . CASSYQVRYSNQPQHF
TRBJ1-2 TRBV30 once CASDRGGNYGYTF
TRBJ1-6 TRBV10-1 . CATPGVYHSPLHF
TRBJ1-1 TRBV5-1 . CASSLAGIEAFF
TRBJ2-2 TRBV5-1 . CASSLQGRNTGELFF
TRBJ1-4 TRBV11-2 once CASSLDRVDEKLFF
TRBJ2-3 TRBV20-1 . CSASIASTDTQYF